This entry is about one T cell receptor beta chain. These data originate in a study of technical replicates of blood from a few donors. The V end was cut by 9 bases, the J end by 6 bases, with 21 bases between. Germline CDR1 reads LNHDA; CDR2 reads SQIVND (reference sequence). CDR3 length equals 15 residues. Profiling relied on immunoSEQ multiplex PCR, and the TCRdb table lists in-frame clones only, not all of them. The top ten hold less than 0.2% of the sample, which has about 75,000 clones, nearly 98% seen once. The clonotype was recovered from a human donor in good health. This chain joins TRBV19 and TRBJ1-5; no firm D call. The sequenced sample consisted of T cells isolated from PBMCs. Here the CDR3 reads CASDYGLSRGQPQHF. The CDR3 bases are TGTGCCAGCGACTATGGACTCTCCCGTGGTCAGCCCCAGCATTTT.